The entry below gives a single T cell receptor (beta chain) sequence along with its context. The data were taken from a study of prognosis after radiotherapy for stage I lung cancer. The V gene's germline CDR1 is LNHDA and CDR2 SQIVND (reference sequence). The length of the CDR3 is 13 residues. Trimming took 8 bases from V and 4 from J; bases not matched to a gene: 7. Amplicons of TCR beta CDR3 were generated from genomic DNA by two-round multiplex PCR. Primers specific to each TRBV and TRBJ gene were used in first-round PCR. TCRdb reanalysed the multiplex PCR reads using MiXCR and keeps one entry per CDR3 protein. This table has 20,000 to 30,000 distinct CDR3 sequences, about 40% appearing once.

The source material was PBMCs, sampled before or after stereotactic body radiation therapy (not recorded which). The genes are TRBV19 and TRBJ2-7; 8 nucleotides line up with TRBD1. This receptor was taken from a donor aged 50 or older with non-small cell lung cancer. As DNA, the CDR3 is TGTGCCAGTCTGGACAGGGTCGCGTACGAGCAGTACTTC. Its translation: CASLDRVAYEQYF.